The 19 T cell receptor beta chains below come from one sample, sequenced in a study of technical replicates of blood from a few donors. Only in-frame clones appear in the TCRdb table, and some are missing; sequencing was by immunoSEQ multiplex PCR. The table has around 62,000 clones, roughly 98% seen once. Sequencing was performed on T cells isolated from PBMCs. The origin of the receptors is a human donor in good health.

V gene TRBV11-2 combines with J gene TRBJ1-3; D gene ambiguous. V was trimmed by 5 bases and J by 0 bases, leaving 11 bases between them. This CDR3 is built from 15 residues. CDR1 SGHAT and CDR2 FQNNGV come from the germline V gene. The CDR3 loop reads CASSQDRISGNTIYF. CDR3 in DNA: TGTGCCAGCAGCCAGGATCGGATCTCTGGAAACACCATATATTTT.

The rearrangement uses TRBV5-1 and TRBJ1-3; D gene ambiguous. This CDR3 spans 18 amino acids. V lost 0 bases and J 0 bases, leaving 16 bases between the germline ends. Germline V gives CDR1 SGHRS, CDR2 YFSETQ. In DNA form, the CDR3 reads TGCGCCAGCAGCTTGGTCGGTAGCCACAACCACTCTGGAAACACCATATATTTT. It codes for CASSLVGSHNHSGNTIYF.

V usage is TRBV5-1 and J usage is TRBJ1-5; D is unresolved. The length of the CDR3 is 13 residues. Trimming took off 2 bases at V and 0 bases at J, with 3 bases between the two ends. Per the germline V gene, CDR1 is SGHRS and CDR2 is YFSETQ. CDR3 region: CASSLHSNQPQHF. CDR3 nucleotide sequence: TGCGCCAGCAGCTTACATAGCAATCAGCCCCAGCATTTT.

With respect to this clone: One junction end disagrees with the germline gene, perhaps due to a read error. The gene calls are TRBV2 and TRBJ2-5; maybe TRBD1 (6 bases). Germline V lookup: CDR1 SNHLY, CDR2 FYNNEI. This CDR3 region has 11 residues. CDR3 sequence: CASSVRQVGDF. DNA for the CDR3: TGTGCCAGCAGCGTTCGACAGGTCGGAGACTTC. Full variable domain (outside the CDR3, taken from reference TRBV2 and TRBJ2-5): EPEVTQTPSHQVTQMGQEVILRCVPISNHLYFYWYRQILGQKVEFLVSFYNNEISEKSEIFDDQFSVERPDGSNFTLKIRSTKLEDSAMYFCASSVRQVGDFGPGTRLLVL.

The rearrangement joins TRBV28 to TRBJ1-5; tentative D call: TRBD1 (6 bases). Germline CDR1 MDHEN, CDR2 SYDVKM. The CDR3 covers 16 residues. V was pared by 7 bases and J by 0 bases, with 16 bases between. This chain's CDR3 is CASTGSGDDSNQPQHF. CDR3 nucleotide sequence: TGTGCCAGCACTGGGTCAGGGGACGATAGCAATCAGCCCCAGCATTTT.

This chain links TRBV29-1 with TRBJ2-7; D possibly corresponds to TRBD1 (6 bases). There are 13 residues in the CDR3. V dropped 4 bases and J dropped 1 base, with 11 bases sitting between them. CDR1 SQVTM and CDR2 ANQGSEA come from the germline V gene. The CDR3 reads CSVAATGSYEQYF. The CDR3 DNA follows: TGCAGCGTTGCCGCAACAGGGTCCTACGAGCAGTACTTC.

The chain carries TRBV28 and TRBJ2-3, with 11 bases identical to TRBD2. Per germline, CDR1 MDHEN and CDR2 SYDVKM. The CDR3 spans 21 residues. Germline trimming cut 1 base from V and 3 bases from J; bases unmatched to any gene: 18. The CDR3 DNA reads TGTGCCAGCAGTTTATTGGGCACTATGCGAACTAGCGGGAGATTTACAGATACGCAGTATTTT. It encodes CASSLLGTMRTSGRFTDTQYF.

V usage is TRBV29-1 and J usage is TRBJ1-1; TRBD1 is a possible D gene (5 bases). CDR1 is SQVTM, CDR2 ANQGSEA, per germline. Trimming shortened V by 6 bases and J by 0 bases, and 11 bases separated the two germline ends. The CDR3 spans 13 residues. CDR3 coding DNA: TGCAGCGTCGCGGGACGCTTGAACACTGAAGCTTTCTTT. Its translation: CSVAGRLNTEAFF. Based on the CDR3 plus reference TRBV29-1 and TRBJ1-1, the full variable domain is SAVISQKPSRDICQRGTSLTIQCQVDSQVTMMFWYRQQPGQSLTLIATANQGSEATYESGFVIDKFPISRPNLTFSTLTVSNMSPEDSSIYLCSVAGRLNTEAFFGQGTRLTVV.

CDR3 nucleotides: TGCGCCAGCAGCCCATCCGGGACTAGCGGGAGAAGCTACAATGAGCAGTTCTTC. It translates to CASSPSGTSGRSYNEQFF. The chain uses TRBV4-1 and TRBJ2-1; 14 bases fit TRBD2. The junction had 8 bases not matched to a gene; V was cut back by 4 bases and J by 3 bases. Looked up from germline, CDR1 is MGHRA and CDR2 is YSYEKL. This CDR3 is built from 18 residues.

The chain carries TRBV5-1 and TRBJ1-6; tentative D call: TRBD1 (6 bases). The CDR3 covers 17 residues. V was trimmed by 2 bases and J by 0 bases, leaving 12 bases between them. Germline assignment: CDR1 SGHRS and CDR2 YFSETQ. The CDR3 DNA follows: TGCGCCAGCAGCTTTCAGGGGACGGGCTCCTATAATTCACCCCTCCACTTT. Its translation is CASSFQGTGSYNSPLHF.

The chain carries TRBV6-5 and TRBJ1-2; TRBD1 agrees at 8 bases. With 5 bases clipped from V and 1 base from J, the junction kept 3 bases outside the gene matches. The germline gives CDR1 MNHEY, CDR2 SVGAGI. This CDR3 region has 14 residues. This CDR3 reads CASSRTGLNYGYTF. DNA of the CDR3: TGTGCCAGCAGTAGGACAGGGCTTAACTATGGCTACACCTTC.

V is TRBV9 and J is TRBJ1-1; 10 nucleotides agree with TRBD1. From germline, CDR1 is SGDLS and CDR2 YYNGEE. Germline trimming cut 3 bases from V and 4 bases from J; bases unmatched to any gene: 6. The CDR3 sequence is 15 residues long. The CDR3, as DNA: TGTGCCAGCAGCGGGGGACAGGGGATAGTCACTGAAGCTTTCTTT. Protein sequence: CASSGGQGIVTEAFF.

With regard to this clone: Sequence at one end of the junction differs from germline and may be a read error. The rearrangement uses TRBV5-1 and TRBJ1-1; possibly TRBD1 for D (5 bases). The V gene's germline CDR1 is SGHRS and CDR2 YFSETQ. The CDR3 length is 13 residues. This chain's CDR3 is CASAQEMNSEAFF. The CDR3 bases are TGCGCCAGTGCACAGGAGATGAACTCTGAAGCTTTCTTT.

The chain is built from TRBV14 and TRBJ1-2, with a tentative D call TRBD1 (6 bases). From germline, CDR1 is SGHDN and CDR2 FVKESK. The V gene lost 2 bases and the J gene lost 6 bases, with 13 bases spanning the gap. CDR3 size: 14 residues. The DNA of the CDR3 is TGTGCCAGCAGCCAACTCCCCAGGGGCGATGGCTACACCTTC. Translating gives CASSQLPRGDGYTF.

The chain joins TRBV14 to TRBJ2-2, with 7 bases lining up with TRBD1. The CDR3 is made up of 16 amino acids. The J segment lost 0 bases and the V segment lost 1 base, leaving 2 bases of the junction unmatched. Germline CDR1 SGHDN, CDR2 FVKESK. The CDR3 protein is CASSQVGTANTGELFF. The CDR3 DNA follows: TGTGCCAGCAGCCAAGTCGGGACAGCGAACACCGGGGAGCTGTTTTTT.

J is TRBJ1-1 and V is TRBV7-9; 7 bases agree with TRBD1. The germline CDR1 and CDR2 sequences are SEHNR and FQNEAQ (reference sequence). The CDR3 has 14 residues. Germline trimming cut 5 bases from V and 8 bases from J; bases unmatched to any gene: 11. As DNA, the CDR3 is TGTGCCAGCAGCACACAGGGGTCCTCCGTAGAAGCTTTCTTT. This gives the protein CASSTQGSSVEAFF.

The rearrangement uses TRBV19 and TRBJ2-3; 8 nucleotides match TRBD1. The germline V gene encodes CDR1 LNHDA and CDR2 SQIVND (reference sequence). The CDR3 sequence is 14 residues long. Trimming at V came to 6 bases and at J to 0 bases, leaving 2 bases not matched to a gene. CDR3 nucleotides: TGTGCCAGTAGGACAGGGGCAAGCACAGATACGCAGTATTTT. This codes for CASRTGASTDTQYF.

V gene TRBV6-5 combines with J gene TRBJ1-5; the D is unclear. CDR1 MNHEY and CDR2 SVGAGI come from the germline V gene. V was clipped by 5 bases and J by 4 bases, with 12 bases between them. There are 14 residues in the CDR3. CDR3 protein: CASSAGENNQPQHF. CDR3 nucleotides: TGTGCCAGCAGTGCCGGGGAGAATAATCAGCCCCAGCATTTT.

The rearrangement links TRBV5-1 to TRBJ2-5; the match to TRBD1 covers 7 bases. Germline CDR1 and CDR2: SGHRS and YFSETQ. The length of the CDR3 is 14 residues. The V segment lost 4 bases and the J segment 1 base; nucleotides outside the gene matches: 4. The CDR3 DNA sequence: TGCGCCAGCAGCCCTGGGACAGCCCAAGAGACCCAGTACTTC. It encodes CASSPGTAQETQYF.